Below are 9 T cell receptor beta chains sequenced from a single sample in a study of molecular identifiers for immune sequencing clone quantification. TCRdb itself ran the PCR reads through MiXCR, one entry per CDR3 protein. Of hundreds of thousands of distinct CDR3 sequences listed, over 25% were seen once; the top ten hold approximately 0.75%. The sample consisted of naive CD8+ T cells from blood, with Jurkat cell RNA spiked in. Described subset: FACS-sorted CD8+CD4-CCR7+CD45RA+ naive T cells. The receptors come from a human donor in good health. Some libraries in this study had Jurkat cell RNA spiked in.

The sample holds many counts of this clonotype. The V and J genes are TRBV30 and TRBJ2-7; no clear D. This CDR3 has 12 amino acids. Between the trimmed V and J ends, which lost 2 bases and 0 bases, there was a span of 5 bases. The germline V gene encodes CDR1 GTSNPN and CDR2 SVGIG (reference sequence). CDR3 sequence (DNA): TGTGCCTGGAGTCAGGCCTCCTACGAGCAGTACTTC. Amino acid sequence: CAWSQASYEQYF.

Notes on this clonotype: This may come from a read error, since a much larger clone is one base off. This sequence joins TRBV3-1 and TRBJ2-3, with 7 bases that match TRBD2. The CDR3 is 16 residues long. Germline CDR1 LGHDT, CDR2 YNNKEL (reference sequence). The CDR3 is CAGSQDSGFSTDTQYF. For the CDR3, the DNA is TGTGCCGGCAGCCAAGATAGCGGGTTTAGCACAGATACGCAGTATTTT.

In the case of this clonotype: This clone may be a read error of a much larger clone one base away. This sequence joins TRBV6-5 and TRBJ2-7, with D perhaps TRBD2 (7 bases). There are 14 residues in the CDR3. Germline-derived CDR1 and CDR2 are MNHEY and SVGAGI. CDR3 DNA: TGTGTCAGCAGTTACGGGGGGCCCTCCTACGAGCAGTACTTC. Encoded protein: CVSSYGGPSYEQYF.

The chain has TRBV4-3 and TRBJ1-1; TRBD1 aligns across 7 bases. Germline trimming cut 3 bases from V and 6 bases from J; bases unmatched to any gene: 16. Germline lookup yields CDR1 LGHNA and CDR2 YSLEER. This CDR3 contains 17 residues. The CDR3 reads CASSQTRGGLQRAEAFF. The CDR3 nucleotides read TGCGCCAGCAGCCAGACCCGAGGGGGCCTTCAACGCGCTGAAGCTTTCTTT.

In this sample, this clonotype turned up a few times. This chain connects TRBV9 to TRBJ2-5; possibly TRBD1 or TRBD2 for D (5 bases each). V was pared by 0 bases and J by 2 bases, with 8 bases between. The germline V gene has CDR1 SGDLS and CDR2 YYNGEE. CDR3 length equals 14 residues. The CDR3, as DNA: TGTGCCAGCAGCGTAGGGGACCTGCAAGAGACCCAGTACTTC. Its translation: CASSVGDLQETQYF.

This clonotype was seen more than once but under ten times. The V and J genes are TRBV6-6 and TRBJ1-1, with D unresolved. The ends were cut back, 9 bases at V and 1 base at J, with 24 bases in the middle. This CDR3 is 17 amino acids long. Germline V gene sequence: CDR1 MNHNY, CDR2 SVGAGI (reference sequence). The CDR3 bases are TGTGCCAGTCCATCCTCCGTGCTACCACCTGGGAACACTGAAGCTTTCTTT. Translated, it gives CASPSSVLPPGNTEAFF.

The J gene is TRBJ2-1, the V gene TRBV9; D gene ambiguous. The CDR3 runs to 14 residues. Germline CDR1 SGDLS, CDR2 YYNGEE. V was shortened by 6 bases and J by 9 bases, with 19 bases between the two germline ends. Here the CDR3 reads CASNPWEISGEQFF. CDR3 nucleotide sequence: TGTGCCAGCAACCCATGGGAAATCAGTGGTGAGCAGTTCTTC.

There are many counts of this clonotype. A junction end diverges from the germline sequence, so it may reflect a read error. The rearrangement uses TRBV20-1 and TRBJ2-2; 9 bases are shared with TRBD2. Germline CDR1 reads DFQATT; CDR2 reads SNEGSKA (reference sequence). The CDR3 sequence is 13 residues long. Here the CDR3 reads CSASGKNTGELFF. The CDR3 DNA sequence: TGCAGCGCTAGCGGGAAGAACACCGGGGAGCTGTTTTTT.

This clonotype was recorded a few times. The chain combines TRBV15 with TRBJ1-1; D is perhaps TRBD1 (5 bases). CDR3 length: 14 residues. Trimming left V 0 bases short and J 8 bases short, with 13 bases between. Germline V gene data show CDR1 as LNHNV and CDR2 as YYDKDF (reference sequence). DNA of the CDR3: TGTGCCACCAGCAGAGAAACCGGGACCGCCGAAGCTTTCTTT. Amino acid sequence: CATSRETGTAEAFF.